Each of the 17 T cell receptor beta chains below was sequenced from the same sample in a study of blood T cell repertoires in COVID-19. TCRdb keeps only in-frame clones here, not all; method: immunoSEQ multiplex PCR. The table has 290,000 or so clones, about four fifths seen once. The sample consisted of PBMCs or T cells enriched from blood (not recorded which). Every receptor here comes from a man in his forties who had been exposed to COVID-19.

V gene TRBV6-5 combines with J gene TRBJ2-5; weak D call: TRBD2 (5 bases). V dropped 0 bases and J dropped 3 bases, with 8 bases sitting between them. The CDR3 is 14 amino acids. CDR1 and CDR2 (germline): MNHEY, SVGAGI. The CDR3 region has the DNA TGTGCCAGCAGTTACTCGGACTTGAAAGAGACCCAGTACTTC. This gives the protein CASSYSDLKETQYF.

This clone showed up just once. This rearrangement joins TRBV11-2 to TRBJ1-1; D is unresolved. V lost 1 base to trimming and J lost 1 base, with 10 bases between them. This CDR3 region has 15 residues. Germline V lookup: CDR1 SGHAT, CDR2 FQNNGV. CDR3 in amino acids: CASSLGFGGNTEAFF. DNA of the CDR3: TGTGCCAGCAGCTTAGGCTTCGGTGGGAACACTGAAGCTTTCTTT.

This sequence joins TRBV29-1 and TRBJ1-1; possibly TRBD1 for D (5 bases). Germline loops: CDR1 SQVTM, CDR2 ANQGSEA. The CDR3 has 18 residues. Trimming removed 8 bases from V and 7 bases from J, with 35 bases in between. The CDR3 region has the DNA TGCAGCATTAAAGCTATCCCAGAATCGTCTGCGGGGGATGTTGAAGCTTTCTTT. Protein: CSIKAIPESSAGDVEAFF.

The chain combines TRBV5-4 with TRBJ1-3; D remains unclear. Germline values: CDR1 SGHNT, CDR2 YYREEE (reference sequence). The CDR3 runs to 15 residues. Trimming removed 0 bases from V and 0 bases from J, with 7 bases in between. The CDR3 region has the DNA TGTGCCAGCAGCTTGGCGTCCCTCTCTGGAAACACCATATATTTT. This codes for CASSLASLSGNTIYF. Full variable domain (missing parts from reference TRBV5-4 and TRBJ1-3): ETGVTQSPTHLIKTRGQQVTLRCSSQSGHNTVSWYQQALGQGPQFIFQYYREEENGRGNFPPRFSGLQFPNYSSELNVNALELDDSALYLCASSLASLSGNTIYFGEGSWLTVV.

The CDR3 DNA sequence: TGCGCCAGCAGCTATCGTTCGAGACTAGCGACCTACTCTTACGAGCAGTACTTC. It codes for CASSYRSRLATYSYEQYF. The genes are TRBV5-1 and TRBJ2-7; 8 nucleotides line up with TRBD2. Looked up from germline, CDR1 is SGHRS and CDR2 is YFSETQ. This CDR3 region has 18 residues. V lost 3 bases to trimming and J lost 4 bases; unmatched junction nucleotides: 18.

The V call is TRBV13, the J call TRBJ2-5; 14 bases agree with TRBD2. Looked up from germline, CDR1 is PRHDT and CDR2 is FYEKMQ (reference sequence). This CDR3 region has 16 residues. Germline trimming cut 6 bases from V and 4 bases from J; bases unmatched to any gene: 7. The CDR3 DNA sequence: TGTGCCAGCAGTTCGGGACTAGCGGGAGTAGGAGAGACCCAGTACTTC. Amino acid sequence: CASSSGLAGVGETQYF.

The chain uses TRBV7-9 and TRBJ1-2, with D possibly TRBD1 on 5 matching bases. Trimming shortened V by 0 bases and J by 6 bases, and 8 bases separated the two germline ends. Germline CDR1 SEHNR, CDR2 FQNEAQ (reference sequence). This CDR3 comprises 13 residues. CDR3 protein: CASSLAGGNGYTF. Here the CDR3 DNA reads TGTGCCAGCAGCTTAGCGGGGGGAAATGGCTACACCTTC. The full variable domain, in which reference TRBV7-9 and TRBJ1-2 provide the parts outside the CDR3, is DTGVSQNPRHKITKRGQNVTFRCDPISEHNRLYWYRQTLGQGPEFLTYFQNEAQLEKSRLLSDRFSAERPKGSFSTLEIQRTEQGDSAMYLCASSLAGGNGYTFGSGTRLTVV.

This chain joins TRBV6-5 and TRBJ2-7, with 11 positions matching TRBD2. V shed 10 bases and J 2 bases; nucleotides not matched to a gene: 4. The CDR3 sequence is 13 residues long. From germline, CDR1 is MNHEY and CDR2 SVGAGI. The CDR3 region is CATMGLAAYEQYF. In DNA form, the CDR3 reads TGTGCCACGATGGGACTAGCGGCCTACGAGCAGTACTTC.

The chain uses TRBV5-4 and TRBJ2-3; TRBD2 matches 7 bases. CDR3 length: 16 amino acids. V lost 4 bases and J lost 0; bases outside the gene matches: 8. From germline, CDR1 is SGHNT and CDR2 YYREEE (reference sequence). CDR3 bases: TGTGCCAGCAGCGGTACGGGACTACAGAGCACAGATACGCAGTATTTT. Translated, it gives CASSGTGLQSTDTQYF.

Only a few counts were recorded for this clone. The chain employs TRBV5-1 and TRBJ1-6; D might be TRBD1 (6 bases). CDR3 length: 14 amino acids. Germline V CDR1 and CDR2: SGHRS, YFSETQ. Trimming removed 2 bases at V and 8 bases at J, with 11 bases between. The CDR3 DNA sequence: TGCGCCAGCAGCTTACAGGGTGAGGATTCACCCCTCCACTTT. Translation: CASSLQGEDSPLHF.

J is TRBJ2-5 and V is TRBV30; D remains unclear. The ends were cut back, 6 bases at V and 4 bases at J, with 15 bases in the middle. Germline assignment: CDR1 GTSNPN and CDR2 SVGIG (reference sequence). The CDR3 has 13 residues. Written as DNA, the CDR3 is TGTGCCTGCCCAACATGGAGAGGAGAGACCCAGTACTTC. Encoded protein: CACPTWRGETQYF.

The rearrangement links TRBV30 to TRBJ2-7; TRBD1 is a possible D gene (7 bases). The germline V gene encodes CDR1 GTSNPN and CDR2 SVGIG (reference sequence). The V end lost 4 bases, the J end lost 6 bases, and 10 bases lay between the germline ends. There are 11 residues in the CDR3. This chain's CDR3 is CAWTGGIEQYF. The CDR3 region has the DNA TGTGCCTGGACAGGGGGGATCGAGCAGTACTTC.

The rearrangement joins TRBV27 to TRBJ2-1; 11 positions match TRBD2. The junction had 13 bases not matched to a gene; V was cut back by 10 bases and J by 5 bases. The CDR3 sequence is 16 residues long. Germline V gives CDR1 MNHEY, CDR2 SMNVEV (reference sequence). The CDR3 DNA reads TGTGCCACATGTCCGGGGACTAGCGGAACTAACAATGAGCAGTTCTTC. Translated, it gives CATCPGTSGTNNEQFF.

The V gene is TRBV5-1, the J gene TRBJ2-7; D gene uncertain. The V gene lost 2 bases and the J gene lost 3 bases, with 6 bases spanning the gap. The CDR3 spans 12 residues. Germline CDR1 reads SGHRS; CDR2 reads YFSETQ. CDR3 amino acids: CASSFGDYEQYF. For the CDR3, the DNA is TGCGCCAGCAGCTTTGGAGACTACGAGCAGTACTTC.

This clone has more than one count but fewer than ten. In nucleotides, the CDR3 is TGTGCCACCAGCAGAGATCAGGGCACCGGGGAGCTGTTTTTT. Translating it yields CATSRDQGTGELFF. V gene TRBV15 combines with J gene TRBJ2-2; the D gene is possibly TRBD1 (5 bases). Looked up from germline, CDR1 is LNHNV and CDR2 is YYDKDF (reference sequence). CDR3 length: 14 residues. The V and J ends lost 0 bases and 4 bases respectively, with 6 bases between them.

The V call is TRBV10-2, the J call TRBJ1-2; 10 nucleotides match TRBD1. The germline gives CDR1 WSHSY, CDR2 SAAADI. CDR3 size: 13 residues. Unmatched junction bases numbered 1, after V lost 4 bases and J lost 5 bases. This CDR3 is CASSVDRGYGYTF. CDR3 nucleotide sequence: TGCGCCAGCAGTGTGGACAGGGGGTATGGCTACACCTTC.

The gene calls are TRBV11-2 and TRBJ2-3; D is perhaps TRBD2 (5 bases). With 2 bases removed from V and 2 bases from J, the gap between germline ends came to 11 bases. Looked up from germline, CDR1 is SGHAT and CDR2 is FQNNGV. There are 15 residues in the CDR3. The CDR3 nucleotides read TGTGCCAGCAGCTTACAGAGCGGCCACACAGATACGCAGTATTTT. Its translation: CASSLQSGHTDTQYF.